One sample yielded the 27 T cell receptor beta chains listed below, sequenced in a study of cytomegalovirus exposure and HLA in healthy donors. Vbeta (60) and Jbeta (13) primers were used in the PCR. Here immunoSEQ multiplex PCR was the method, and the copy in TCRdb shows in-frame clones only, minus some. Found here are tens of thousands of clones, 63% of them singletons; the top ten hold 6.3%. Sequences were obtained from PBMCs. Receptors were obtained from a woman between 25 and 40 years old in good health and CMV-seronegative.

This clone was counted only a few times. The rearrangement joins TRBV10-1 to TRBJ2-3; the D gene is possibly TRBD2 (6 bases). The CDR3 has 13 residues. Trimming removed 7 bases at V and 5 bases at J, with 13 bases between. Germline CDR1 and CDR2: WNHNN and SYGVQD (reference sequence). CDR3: CASNPGGGDTQYF. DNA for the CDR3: TGCGCCAGCAACCCCGGGGGAGGAGATACGCAGTATTTT.

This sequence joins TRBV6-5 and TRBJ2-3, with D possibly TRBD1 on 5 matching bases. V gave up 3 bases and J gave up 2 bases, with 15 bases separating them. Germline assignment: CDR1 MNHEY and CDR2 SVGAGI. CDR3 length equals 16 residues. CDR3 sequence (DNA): TGTGCCAGCAGTTATATTCCCAGACAGCCCACAGATACGCAGTATTTT. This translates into CASSYIPRQPTDTQYF.

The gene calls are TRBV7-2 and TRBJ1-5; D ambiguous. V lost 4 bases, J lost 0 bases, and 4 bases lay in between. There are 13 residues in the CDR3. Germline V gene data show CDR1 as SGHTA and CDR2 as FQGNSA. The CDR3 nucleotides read TGTGCCAGCAGCTCTAATAGCAATCAGCCCCAGCATTTT. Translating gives CASSSNSNQPQHF.

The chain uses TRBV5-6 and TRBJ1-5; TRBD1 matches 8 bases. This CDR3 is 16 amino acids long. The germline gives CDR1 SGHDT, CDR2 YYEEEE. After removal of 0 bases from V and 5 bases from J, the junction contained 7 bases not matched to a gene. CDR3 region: CASSLATGVGDQPQHF. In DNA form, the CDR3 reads TGTGCCAGCAGCTTGGCGACAGGGGTTGGGGATCAGCCCCAGCATTTT.

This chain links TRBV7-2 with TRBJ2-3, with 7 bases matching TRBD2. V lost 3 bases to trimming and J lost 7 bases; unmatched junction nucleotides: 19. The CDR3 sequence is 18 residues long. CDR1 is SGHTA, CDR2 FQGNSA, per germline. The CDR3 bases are TGTGCCAGCAGCTTCGAAGTTAGGGGCGGGAGAACGGGAAATACGCAGTATTTT. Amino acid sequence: CASSFEVRGGRTGNTQYF.

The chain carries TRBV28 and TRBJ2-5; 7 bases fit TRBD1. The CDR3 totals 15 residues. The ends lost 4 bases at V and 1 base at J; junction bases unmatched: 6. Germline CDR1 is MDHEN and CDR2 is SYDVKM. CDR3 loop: CASSYWAGGQETQYF. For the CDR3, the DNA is TGTGCCAGCAGTTACTGGGCAGGGGGCCAAGAGACCCAGTACTTC. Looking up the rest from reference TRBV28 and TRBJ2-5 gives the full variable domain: DVKVTQSSRYLVKRTGEKVFLECVQDMDHENMFWYRQDPGLGLRLIYFSYDVKMKEKGDIPEGYSVSREKKERFSLILESASTNQTSMYLCASSYWAGGQETQYFGPGTRLLVL.

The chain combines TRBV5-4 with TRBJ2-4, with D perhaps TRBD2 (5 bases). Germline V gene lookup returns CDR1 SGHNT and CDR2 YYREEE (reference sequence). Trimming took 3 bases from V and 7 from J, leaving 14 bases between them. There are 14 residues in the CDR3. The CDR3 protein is CASSSHGERNIQYF. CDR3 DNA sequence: TGTGCCAGCAGCTCCCACGGGGAGCGGAACATTCAGTACTTC. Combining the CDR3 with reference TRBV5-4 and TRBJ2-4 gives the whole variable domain ETGVTQSPTHLIKTRGQQVTLRCSSQSGHNTVSWYQQALGQGPQFIFQYYREEENGRGNFPPRFSGLQFPNYSSELNVNALELDDSALYLCASSSHGERNIQYFGAGTRLSVL.

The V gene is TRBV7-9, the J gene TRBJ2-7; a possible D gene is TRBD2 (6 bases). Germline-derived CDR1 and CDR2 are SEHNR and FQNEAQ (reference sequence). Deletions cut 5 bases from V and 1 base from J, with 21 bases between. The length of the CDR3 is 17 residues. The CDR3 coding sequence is TGTGCCAGCAGCCCACCACTCCCACTGGGACTGTCCTACGAGCAGTACTTC. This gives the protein CASSPPLPLGLSYEQYF.

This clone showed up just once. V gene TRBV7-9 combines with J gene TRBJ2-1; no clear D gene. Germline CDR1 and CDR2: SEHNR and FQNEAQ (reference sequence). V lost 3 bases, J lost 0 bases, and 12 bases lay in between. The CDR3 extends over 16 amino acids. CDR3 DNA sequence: TGTGCCAGCAGCTTTGAATTGTCGGGCTCCTACAATGAGCAGTTCTTC. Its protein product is CASSFELSGSYNEQFF.

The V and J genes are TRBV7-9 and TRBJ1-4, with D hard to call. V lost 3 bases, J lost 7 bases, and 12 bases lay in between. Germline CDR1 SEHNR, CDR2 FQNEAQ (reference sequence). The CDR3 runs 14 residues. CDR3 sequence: CASSFHGVGEKLFF. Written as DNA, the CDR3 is TGTGCCAGCAGCTTTCACGGGGTCGGTGAAAAACTGTTTTTT.

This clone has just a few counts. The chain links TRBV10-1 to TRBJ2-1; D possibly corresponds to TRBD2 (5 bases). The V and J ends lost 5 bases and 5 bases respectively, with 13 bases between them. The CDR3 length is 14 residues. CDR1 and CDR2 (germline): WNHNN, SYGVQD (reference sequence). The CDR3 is CASSHWAGDNEQFF. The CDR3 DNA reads TGCGCCAGCAGTCACTGGGCCGGGGACAATGAGCAGTTCTTC.

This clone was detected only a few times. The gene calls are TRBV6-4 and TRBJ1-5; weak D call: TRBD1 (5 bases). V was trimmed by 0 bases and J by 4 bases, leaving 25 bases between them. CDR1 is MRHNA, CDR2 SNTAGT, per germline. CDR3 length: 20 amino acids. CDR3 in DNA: TGTGCCAGCAGTGACTCTCCCCAGGGATACATCCCCCATCCAAATCAGCCCCAGCATTTT. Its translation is CASSDSPQGYIPHPNQPQHF.

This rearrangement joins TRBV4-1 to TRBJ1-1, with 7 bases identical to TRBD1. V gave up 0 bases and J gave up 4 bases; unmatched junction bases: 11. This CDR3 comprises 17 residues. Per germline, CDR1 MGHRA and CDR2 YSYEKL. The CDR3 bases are TGCGCCAGCAGCCAAGAGAAGGGGGCGAGCGGTTCCACTGAAGCTTTCTTT. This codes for CASSQEKGASGSTEAFF.

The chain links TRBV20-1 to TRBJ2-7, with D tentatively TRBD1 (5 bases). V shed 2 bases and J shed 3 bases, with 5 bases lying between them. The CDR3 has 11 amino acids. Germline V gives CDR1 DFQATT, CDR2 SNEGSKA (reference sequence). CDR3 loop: CSARQGYEQYF. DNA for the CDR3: TGCAGTGCTAGACAGGGCTACGAGCAGTACTTC.

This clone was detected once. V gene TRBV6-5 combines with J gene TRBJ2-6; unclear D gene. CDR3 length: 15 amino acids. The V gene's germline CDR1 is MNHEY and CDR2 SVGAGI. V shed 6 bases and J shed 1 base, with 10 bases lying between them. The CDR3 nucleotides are TGTGCCAGCAGAAACCTTCTATCTGGGGCCAACGTCCTGACTTTC. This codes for CASRNLLSGANVLTF.

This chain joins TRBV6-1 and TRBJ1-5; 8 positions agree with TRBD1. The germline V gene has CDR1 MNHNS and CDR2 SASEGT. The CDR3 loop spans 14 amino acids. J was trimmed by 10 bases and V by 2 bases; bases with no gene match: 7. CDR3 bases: TGTGCCAGCAGTGAAAGGACAGGGTATATCCCCCAGCATTTT. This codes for CASSERTGYIPQHF.

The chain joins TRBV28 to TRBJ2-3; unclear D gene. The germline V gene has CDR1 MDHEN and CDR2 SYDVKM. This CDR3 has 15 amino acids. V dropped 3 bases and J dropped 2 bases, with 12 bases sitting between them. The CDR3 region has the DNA TGTGCCAGCAGTTTTTTGCCAGAATCCACAGATACGCAGTATTTT. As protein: CASSFLPESTDTQYF.

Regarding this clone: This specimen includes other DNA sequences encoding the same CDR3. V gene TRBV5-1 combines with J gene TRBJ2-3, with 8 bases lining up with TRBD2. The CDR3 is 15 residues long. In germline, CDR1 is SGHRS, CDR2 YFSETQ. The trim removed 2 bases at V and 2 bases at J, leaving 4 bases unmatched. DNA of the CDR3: TGCGCCAGCAGCTTTCGGGGGGGCTCCACAGATACGCAGTATTTT. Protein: CASSFRGGSTDTQYF.

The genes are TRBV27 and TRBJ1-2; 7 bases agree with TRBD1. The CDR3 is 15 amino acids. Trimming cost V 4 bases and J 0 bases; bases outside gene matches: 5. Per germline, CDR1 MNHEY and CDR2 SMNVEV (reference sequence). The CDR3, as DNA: TGTGCCAGCAGTTCGACAGGGATTACTAACTATGGCTACACCTTC. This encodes CASSSTGITNYGYTF.

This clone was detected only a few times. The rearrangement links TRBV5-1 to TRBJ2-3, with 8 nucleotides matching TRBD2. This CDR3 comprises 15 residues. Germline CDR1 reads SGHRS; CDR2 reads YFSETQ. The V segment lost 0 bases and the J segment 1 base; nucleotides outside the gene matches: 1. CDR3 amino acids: CASSLVGGGTDTQYF. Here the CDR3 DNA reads TGCGCCAGCAGCTTGGTCGGGGGGGGCACAGATACGCAGTATTTT.

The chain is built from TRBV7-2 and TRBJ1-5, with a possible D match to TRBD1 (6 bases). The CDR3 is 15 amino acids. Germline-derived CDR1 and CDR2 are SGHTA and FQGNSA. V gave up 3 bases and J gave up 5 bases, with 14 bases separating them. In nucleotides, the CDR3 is TGTGCCAGCAGCTTGCCAGGGGAAGGGTATCAGCCCCAGCATTTT. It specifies CASSLPGEGYQPQHF.

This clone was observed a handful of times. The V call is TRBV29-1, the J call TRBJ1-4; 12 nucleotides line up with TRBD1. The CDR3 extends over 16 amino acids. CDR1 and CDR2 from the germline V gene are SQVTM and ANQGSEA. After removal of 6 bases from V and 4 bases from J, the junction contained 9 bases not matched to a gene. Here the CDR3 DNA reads TGCAGCGTCCCCGGGACAGGGGGCTTCGGTAATGAAAAACTGTTTTTT. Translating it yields CSVPGTGGFGNEKLFF.

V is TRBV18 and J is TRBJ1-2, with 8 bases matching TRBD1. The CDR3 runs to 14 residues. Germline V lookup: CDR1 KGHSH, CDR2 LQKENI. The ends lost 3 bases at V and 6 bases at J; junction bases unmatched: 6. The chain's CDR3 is CASSPATGVNGYTF. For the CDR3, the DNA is TGTGCCAGCTCACCGGCGACAGGGGTAAATGGCTACACCTTC.

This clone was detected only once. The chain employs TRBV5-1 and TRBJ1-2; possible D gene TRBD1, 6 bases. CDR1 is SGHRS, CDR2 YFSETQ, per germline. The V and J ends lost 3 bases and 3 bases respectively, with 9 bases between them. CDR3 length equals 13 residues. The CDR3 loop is CASSSGQDYGYTF. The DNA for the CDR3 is TGCGCCAGCAGCTCGGGACAAGACTATGGCTACACCTTC.

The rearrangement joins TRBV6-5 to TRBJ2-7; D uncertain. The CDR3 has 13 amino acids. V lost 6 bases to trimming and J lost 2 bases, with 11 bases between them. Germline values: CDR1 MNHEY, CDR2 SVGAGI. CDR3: CASSRTPTYEQYF. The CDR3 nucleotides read TGTGCCAGCAGCCGAACACCGACCTACGAGCAGTACTTC.

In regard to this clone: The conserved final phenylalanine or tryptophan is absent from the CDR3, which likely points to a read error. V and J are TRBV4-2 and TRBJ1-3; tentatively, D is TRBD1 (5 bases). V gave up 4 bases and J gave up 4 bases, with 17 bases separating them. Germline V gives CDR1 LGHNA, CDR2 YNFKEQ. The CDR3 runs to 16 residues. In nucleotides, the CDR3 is TGTGCCAGCAGCCCCGGGGGTGGACGTGGAGGAAACACCATATATTCT. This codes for CASSPGGGRGGNTIYS.

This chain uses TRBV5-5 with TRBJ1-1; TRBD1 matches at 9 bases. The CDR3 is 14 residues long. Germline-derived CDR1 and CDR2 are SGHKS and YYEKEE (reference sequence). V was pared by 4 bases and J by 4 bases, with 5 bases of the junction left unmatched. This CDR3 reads CASSRLTGGTEAFF. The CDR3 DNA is TGTGCCAGCAGCCGCTTGACAGGGGGCACTGAAGCTTTCTTT.